This TCR beta chain was recovered during a study of tumor-infiltrating lymphocytes in primary liver carcinoma. Broader study findings: Tumor-adjacent and tumor-blood pairs overlapped less than tumor region pairs did.

Researchers drew blood RNA from unsorted whole blood and extracted germline DNA as well. Donors were untreated and chronically infected with HBV. It was before surgery that around 4 milliliters of peripheral blood were collected. Total RNA (around 510 ng) served as template for TCR beta cDNA synthesis primed by a constant-region primer. Slightly modified ARM-PCR with three nested multiplex PCR rounds yielded TCR beta libraries. PCR rounds one and two used TRBV1-TRBV30 forward primers with a C-beta reverse primer for about 11 cycles each. TCRdb redid the calling of the multiplex PCR reads with MiXCR, one entry per CDR3 protein. The sample lists about 350,000 distinct CDR3 sequences, about 61% occurring once. In the case of this clonotype: Its specificity is not known. An end of the junction differs from the germline gene, which may be a read error.

This CDR3 region has 15 residues. Germline CDR1 and CDR2: SGHAT and FQNNGV. The chain employs TRBV11-2 and TRBJ2-7; D is perhaps TRBD1 (6 bases). The TCR was taken from a man in his forties with primary liver carcinoma and hepatitis B virus infection. The material sequenced was peripheral blood. The CDR3 DNA reads TGTACCAGCAGCTTGGGGGCTGGCGGAACCTACGAGTATTACTTC. Translated, it gives CTSSLGAGGTYEYYF.